This TCR beta chain was identified during a study of T cells in Graves' hyperthyroidism and ophthalmopathy. TCR beta CDR3 regions were amplified from RNA transcripts. The primer set for the first-round RT-PCR of the TCR CDR3 was HTBI. In TCRdb, the multiplex PCR reads were re-called with MiXCR into one record per CDR3 protein. The sample shows some 50,000 distinct CDR3 sequences, approximately 52% of them seen only once. This clonotype was picked up many times. V was cut by 6 bases and J by 6 bases, with 13 bases left in between. Germline V CDR1 and CDR2: SGHTS, YDEGEE. This CDR3 has 13 amino acids. Specimen: blood. This sequence joins TRBV5-8 and TRBJ2-1; TRBD2 might be the D (6 bases). The clonotype comes from a woman between 50 and 59 years old with Graves' ophthalmopathy. CDR3 sequence (DNA): TGTGCCAGCAACATAGGGACTGGCAATGAGCAGTTCTTC. Encoded protein: CASNIGTGNEQFF.